Following are 3 T cell receptor beta chains from one sample sequenced in a study of control samples from healthy donors and cancer patients. Only in-frame clones appear in the TCRdb table, and some are missing; sequencing was by immunoSEQ multiplex PCR. The table includes about 73,000 clones, approximately 94% detected once. Sequencing was performed on blood. The receptor source for this set is a woman aged 40 to 50 in good health.

The chain has TRBV7-2 and TRBJ2-5, with TRBD2 identical over 15 bases. Trimming removed 4 bases from V and 1 base from J; junction bases left unmatched: 1. CDR1 SGHTA and CDR2 FQGNSA come from the germline V gene. The CDR3 is 16 residues long. CDR3 sequence reads: CASSSGLAGGQETQYF. In DNA, the CDR3 is TGTGCCAGCAGCTCGGGACTAGCGGGGGGCCAAGAGACCCAGTACTTC.

This sequence joins TRBV2 and TRBJ1-6; D remains ambiguous. Per germline, CDR1 SNHLY and CDR2 FYNNEI. This CDR3 is 13 amino acids long. Trimming stripped 5 bases from V and 6 bases from J, with 8 bases between. The CDR3 region has the DNA TGTGCCAGCAGTATCAGCCTTAATTCACCCCTCCACTTT. Residues: CASSISLNSPLHF.

This clone was seen a single time. The gene calls are TRBV12-3 or TRBV12-4 and TRBJ1-2; D uncertain. The CDR3 is made up of 13 amino acids. The V end lost 2 bases, the J end lost 7 bases, and 11 bases lay between the germline ends. CDR3 DNA: TGTGCCAGCAGTTTATTCGGGGAGGTTGGCTACACCTTC. Protein product: CASSLFGEVGYTF.